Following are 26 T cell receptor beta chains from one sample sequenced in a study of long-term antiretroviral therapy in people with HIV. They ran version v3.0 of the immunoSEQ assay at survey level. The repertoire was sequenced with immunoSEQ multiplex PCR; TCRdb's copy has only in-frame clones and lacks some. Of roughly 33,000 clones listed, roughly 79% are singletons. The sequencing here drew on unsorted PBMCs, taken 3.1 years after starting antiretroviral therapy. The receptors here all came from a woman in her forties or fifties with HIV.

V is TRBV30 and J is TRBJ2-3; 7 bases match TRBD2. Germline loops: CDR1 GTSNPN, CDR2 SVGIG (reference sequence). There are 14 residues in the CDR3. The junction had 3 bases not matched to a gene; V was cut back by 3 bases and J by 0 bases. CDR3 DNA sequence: TGTGCCTGGAGGAGGCGGGAGAGCACAGATACGCAGTATTTT. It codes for CAWRRRESTDTQYF.

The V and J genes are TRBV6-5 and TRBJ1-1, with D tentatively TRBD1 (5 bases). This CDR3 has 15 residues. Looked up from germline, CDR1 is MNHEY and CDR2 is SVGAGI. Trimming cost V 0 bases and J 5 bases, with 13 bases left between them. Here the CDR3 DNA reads TGTGCCAGCAGTTACTCAAGGGTCGGGGCGACTGAAGCTTTCTTT. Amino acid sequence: CASSYSRVGATEAFF.

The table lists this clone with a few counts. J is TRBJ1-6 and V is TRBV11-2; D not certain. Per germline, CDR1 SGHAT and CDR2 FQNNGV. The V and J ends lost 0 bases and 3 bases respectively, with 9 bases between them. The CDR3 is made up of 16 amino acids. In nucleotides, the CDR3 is TGTGCCAGCAGCTTAGATCGGGCACTCTATAATTCACCCCTCCACTTT. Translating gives CASSLDRALYNSPLHF.

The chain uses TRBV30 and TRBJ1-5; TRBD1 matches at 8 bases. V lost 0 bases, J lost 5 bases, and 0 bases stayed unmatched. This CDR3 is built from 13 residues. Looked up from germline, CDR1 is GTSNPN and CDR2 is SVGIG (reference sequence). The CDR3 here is CAWSVRGHQPQHF. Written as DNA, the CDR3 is TGTGCCTGGAGTGTCAGGGGGCATCAGCCCCAGCATTTT.

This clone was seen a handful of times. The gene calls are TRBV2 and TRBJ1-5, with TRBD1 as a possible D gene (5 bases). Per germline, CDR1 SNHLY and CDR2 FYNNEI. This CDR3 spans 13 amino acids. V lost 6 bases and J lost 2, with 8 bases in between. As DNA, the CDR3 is TGTGCCAGCAGCAGGGTGGGCAATCAGCCCCAGCATTTT. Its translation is CASSRVGNQPQHF.

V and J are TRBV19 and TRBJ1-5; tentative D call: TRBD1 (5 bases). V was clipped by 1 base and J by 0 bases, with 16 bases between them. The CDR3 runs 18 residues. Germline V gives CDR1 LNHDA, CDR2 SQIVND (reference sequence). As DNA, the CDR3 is TGTGCCAGTAGTATAGCGGCAGGGTCTCAATATAGCAATCAGCCCCAGCATTTT. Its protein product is CASSIAAGSQYSNQPQHF.

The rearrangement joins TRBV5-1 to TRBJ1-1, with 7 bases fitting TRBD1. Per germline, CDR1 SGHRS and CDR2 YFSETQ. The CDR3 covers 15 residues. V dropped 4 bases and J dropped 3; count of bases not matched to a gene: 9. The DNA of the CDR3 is TGCGCCAGCAGCCCGCGTGGTCAGGGGGACACTGAAGCTTTCTTT. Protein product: CASSPRGQGDTEAFF.

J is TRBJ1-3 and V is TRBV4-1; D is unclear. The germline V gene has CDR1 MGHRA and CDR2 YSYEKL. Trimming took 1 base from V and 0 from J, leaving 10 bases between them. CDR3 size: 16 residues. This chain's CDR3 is CASSQGPEISGNTIYF. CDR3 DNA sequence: TGCGCCAGCAGCCAAGGCCCGGAAATCTCTGGAAACACCATATATTTT.

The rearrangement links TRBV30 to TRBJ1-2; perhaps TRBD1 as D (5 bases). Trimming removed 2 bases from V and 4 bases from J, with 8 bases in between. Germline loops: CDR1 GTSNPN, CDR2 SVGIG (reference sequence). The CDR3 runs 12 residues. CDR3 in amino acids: CAWSRQSYGYTF. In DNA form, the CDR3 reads TGTGCCTGGAGTCGACAGAGCTATGGCTACACCTTC.

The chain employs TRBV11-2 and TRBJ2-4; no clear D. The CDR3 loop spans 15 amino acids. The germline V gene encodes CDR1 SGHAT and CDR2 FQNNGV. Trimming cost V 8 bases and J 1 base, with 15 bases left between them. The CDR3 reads CASASLSGAKNIQYF. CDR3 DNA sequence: TGTGCCAGCGCCAGCTTGTCCGGGGCCAAAAACATTCAGTACTTC. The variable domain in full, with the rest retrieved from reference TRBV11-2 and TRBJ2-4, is EAGVAQSPRYKIIEKRQSVAFWCNPISGHATLYWYQQILGQGPKLLIQFQNNGVVDDSQLPKDRFSAERLKGVDSTLKIQPAKLEDSAVYLCASASLSGAKNIQYFGAGTRLSVL.

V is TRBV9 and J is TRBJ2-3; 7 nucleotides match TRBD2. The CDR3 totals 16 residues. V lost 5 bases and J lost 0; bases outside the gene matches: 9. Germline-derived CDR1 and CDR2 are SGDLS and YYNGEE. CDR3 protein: CASRGGSGLSTDTQYF. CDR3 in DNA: TGTGCCAGCAGGGGGGGTAGCGGGCTTAGCACAGATACGCAGTATTTT.

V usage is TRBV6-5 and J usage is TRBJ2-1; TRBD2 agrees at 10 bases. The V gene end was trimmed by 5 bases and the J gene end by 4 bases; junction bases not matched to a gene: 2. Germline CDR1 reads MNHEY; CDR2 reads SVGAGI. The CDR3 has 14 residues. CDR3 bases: TGTGCCAGCAGTCCTAGCGGGGGTTACAATGAGCAGTTCTTC. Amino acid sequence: CASSPSGGYNEQFF.

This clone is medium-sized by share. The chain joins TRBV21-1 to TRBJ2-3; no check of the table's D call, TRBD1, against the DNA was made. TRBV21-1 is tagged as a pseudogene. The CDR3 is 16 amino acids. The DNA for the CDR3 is TGTGCCAGCAGCAAAGACGTCAGGGGGCTAACAGATACGCAGTATTTT. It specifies CASSKDVRGLTDTQYF.

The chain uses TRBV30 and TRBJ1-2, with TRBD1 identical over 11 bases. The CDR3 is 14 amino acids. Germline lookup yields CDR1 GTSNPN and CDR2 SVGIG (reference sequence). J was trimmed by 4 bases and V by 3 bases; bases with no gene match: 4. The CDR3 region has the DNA TGTGCCTGGAGGGGGACAGGGGGAAGCTATGGCTACACCTTC. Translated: CAWRGTGGSYGYTF.

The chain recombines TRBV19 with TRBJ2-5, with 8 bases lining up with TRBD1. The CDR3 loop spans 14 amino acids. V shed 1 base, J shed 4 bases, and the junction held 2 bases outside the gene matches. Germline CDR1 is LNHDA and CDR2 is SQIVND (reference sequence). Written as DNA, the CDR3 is TGTGCCAGTAGTATAGGTACAGGGGGAGAGACCCAGTACTTC. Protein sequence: CASSIGTGGETQYF.

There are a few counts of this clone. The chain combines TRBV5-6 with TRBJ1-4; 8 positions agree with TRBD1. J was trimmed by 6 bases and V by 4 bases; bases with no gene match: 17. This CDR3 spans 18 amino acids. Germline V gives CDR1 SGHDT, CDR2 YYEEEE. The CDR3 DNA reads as TGTGCCAGCAGCCGTGGAGACATTCCAGGGGGCAGAGATGAAAAACTGTTTTTT. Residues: CASSRGDIPGGRDEKLFF.

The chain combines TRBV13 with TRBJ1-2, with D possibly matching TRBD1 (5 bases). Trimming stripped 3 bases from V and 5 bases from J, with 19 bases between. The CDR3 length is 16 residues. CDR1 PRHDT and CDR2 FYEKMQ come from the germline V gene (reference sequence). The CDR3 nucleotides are TGTGCCAGCAGCTTCGAAAAAGTCCGGGACCCTTATGGCTACACCTTC. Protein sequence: CASSFEKVRDPYGYTF.

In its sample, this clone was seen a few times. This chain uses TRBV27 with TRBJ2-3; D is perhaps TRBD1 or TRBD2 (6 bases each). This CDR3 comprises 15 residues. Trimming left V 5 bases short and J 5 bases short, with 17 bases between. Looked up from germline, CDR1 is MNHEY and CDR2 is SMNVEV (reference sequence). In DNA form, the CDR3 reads TGTGCCAGCAGTGACACGGGGGCCCTCGGAGATACGCAGTATTTT. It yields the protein CASSDTGALGDTQYF.

In nucleotides, the CDR3 is TGTGCCAGCTACTTAACACCGGGACAGGGAATGAACACTGAAGCTTTCTTT. This sequence encodes CASYLTPGQGMNTEAFF. V gene TRBV27 combines with J gene TRBJ1-1, with 9 bases lining up with TRBD1. Losses at the gene ends were 8 bases for V and 0 bases for J; bases not matched to a gene: 13. The CDR3 consists of 17 residues. Germline CDR1 reads MNHEY; CDR2 reads SMNVEV (reference sequence).

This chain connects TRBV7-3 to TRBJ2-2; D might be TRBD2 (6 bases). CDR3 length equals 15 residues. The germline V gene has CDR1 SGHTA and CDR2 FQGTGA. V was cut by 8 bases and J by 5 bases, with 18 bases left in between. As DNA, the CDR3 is TGTGCCAGCCGACAATGGGGGGTAAGGACCGGGGAGCTGTTTTTT. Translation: CASRQWGVRTGELFF.

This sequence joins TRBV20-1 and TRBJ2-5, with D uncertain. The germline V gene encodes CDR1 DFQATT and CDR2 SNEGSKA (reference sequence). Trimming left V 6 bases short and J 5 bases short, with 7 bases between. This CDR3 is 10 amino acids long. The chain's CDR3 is CSANPETQYF. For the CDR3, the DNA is TGCAGTGCCAACCCCGAGACCCAGTACTTC.

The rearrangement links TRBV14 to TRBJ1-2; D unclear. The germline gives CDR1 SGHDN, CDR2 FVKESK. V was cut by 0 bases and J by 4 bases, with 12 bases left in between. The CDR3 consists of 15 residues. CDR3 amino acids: CASSQDRGIIYGYTF. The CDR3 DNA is TGTGCCAGCAGCCAAGATCGCGGGATTATCTATGGCTACACCTTC.

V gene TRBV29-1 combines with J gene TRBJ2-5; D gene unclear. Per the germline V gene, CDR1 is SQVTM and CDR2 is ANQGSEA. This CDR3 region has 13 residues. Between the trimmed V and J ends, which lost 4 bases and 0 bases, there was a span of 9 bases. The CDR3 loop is CSVVQTYQETQYF. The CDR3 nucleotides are TGCAGCGTTGTCCAGACGTACCAAGAGACCCAGTACTTC.

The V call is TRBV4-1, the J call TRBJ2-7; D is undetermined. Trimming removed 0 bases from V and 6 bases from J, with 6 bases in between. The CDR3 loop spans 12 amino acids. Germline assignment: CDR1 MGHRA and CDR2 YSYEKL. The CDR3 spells CASSQEGLEQYF. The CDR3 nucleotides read TGCGCCAGCAGCCAAGAGGGCCTCGAGCAGTACTTC.

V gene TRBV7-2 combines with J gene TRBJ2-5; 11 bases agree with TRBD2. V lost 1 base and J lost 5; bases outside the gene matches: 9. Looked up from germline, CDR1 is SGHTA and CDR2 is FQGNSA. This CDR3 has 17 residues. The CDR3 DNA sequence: TGTGCCAGCAGCTTAGGTACTAGCGGGGGCCGTGGGGAGACCCAGTACTTC. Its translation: CASSLGTSGGRGETQYF.

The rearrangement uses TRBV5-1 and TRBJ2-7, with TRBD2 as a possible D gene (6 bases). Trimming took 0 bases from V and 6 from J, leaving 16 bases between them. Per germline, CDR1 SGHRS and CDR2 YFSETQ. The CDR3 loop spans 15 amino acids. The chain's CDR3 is CASSLGTTGLSEQYV. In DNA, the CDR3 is TGCGCCAGCAGCTTGGGGACTACCGGTCTTTCCGAGCAGTACGTC.